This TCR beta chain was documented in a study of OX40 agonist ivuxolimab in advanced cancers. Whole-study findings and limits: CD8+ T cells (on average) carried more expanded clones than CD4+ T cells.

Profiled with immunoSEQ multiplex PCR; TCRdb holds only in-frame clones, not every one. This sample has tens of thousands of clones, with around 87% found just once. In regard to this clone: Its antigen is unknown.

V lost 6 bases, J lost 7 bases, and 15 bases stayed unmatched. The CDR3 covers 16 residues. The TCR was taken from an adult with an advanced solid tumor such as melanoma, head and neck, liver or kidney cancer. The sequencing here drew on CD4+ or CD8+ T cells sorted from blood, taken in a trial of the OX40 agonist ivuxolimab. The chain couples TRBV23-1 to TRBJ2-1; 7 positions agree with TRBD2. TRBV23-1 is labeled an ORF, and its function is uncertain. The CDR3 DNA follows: TGCGCCAGCAGCCCTCGGGAGTTGCGGGAGTATAATGAGCAGTTCTTC. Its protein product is CASSPRELREYNEQFF.